Listed here is a single T cell receptor (beta chain). Its antigen is unknown. Base qualities are missing; no much larger clone stands one base away. The source of the sample is a study of T cell changes during pregnancy in multiple sclerosis (dated 2019 in TCRdb). For context, the study as a whole: Changes in the T cell repertoire over the course of pregnancy were examined in this study in women with multiple sclerosis.

Preparation of the library involved the immunoSEQ multiplex PCR assay. The table was pulled from immuneACCESS by TCRdb, which kept in-frame rearrangements only. Such tables lose some clones; where checked, under half of the loss comes from unresolved V genes, and the rest has no known cause. This sample has tens of thousands of clones in its table, and approximately 90% of those were observed once. Around 1.7% of the sample rests with the top ten. From V the trimming removes 1 base and from J it removes 7 bases, while the gene matches leave 7 bases of the junction unaccounted for. The CDR3 starts with the cysteine, ends with the phenylalanine, and has 15 residues. The only DNA kept is the CDR3, 45 bases in frame from the first base. CDR1 and CDR2 (SGHTA, FQGNSA) derive from the germline V gene.

In this chain, TRBV7-2 is recombined with TRBJ2-5, with 9 junctional bases fitting TRBD1. This specimen consisted of peripheral blood, obtained in the first trimester of pregnancy. The sequence derives from a female donor in good health, enrolled as a control in a pregnancy study. The encoded CDR3 is CASSLGTGGGGTQYF. The DNA reads as follows: TGTGCCAGCAGCTTAGGAACAGGGGGCGGTGGGACCCAGTACTTC. Here the CDR3 is joined to the reference TRBV7-2 and TRBJ2-5 genes, and the full variable domain is: GAGVSQSPSNKVTEKGKDVELRCDPISGHTALYWYRQSLGQGLEFLIYFQGNSAPDKSGLPSDRFSAERTGGSVSTLTIQRTQQEDSAVYLCASSLGTGGGGTQYFGPGTRLLVL.